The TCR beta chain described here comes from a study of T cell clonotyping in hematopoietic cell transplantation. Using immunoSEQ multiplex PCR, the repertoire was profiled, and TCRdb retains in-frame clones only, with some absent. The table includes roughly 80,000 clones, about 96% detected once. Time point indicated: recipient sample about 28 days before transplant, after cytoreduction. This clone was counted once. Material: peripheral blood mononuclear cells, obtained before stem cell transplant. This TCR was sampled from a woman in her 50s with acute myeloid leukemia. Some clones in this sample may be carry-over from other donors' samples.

The CDR3 here is CASSVTWQANYGYTF. Written as DNA, the CDR3 is TGTGCCAGCAGTGTTACATGGCAGGCTAACTATGGCTACACCTTC. The chain is built from TRBV27 and TRBJ1-2; no definite D call. Germline CDR1 and CDR2: MNHEY and SMNVEV (reference sequence). V was trimmed by 5 bases and J by 0 bases, leaving 13 bases between them. The length of the CDR3 is 15 residues.